This T cell receptor beta chain is from a study of cytomegalovirus exposure and HLA in healthy donors. Study conclusions and caveats: Certain indistinguishable V segments, among them TRBV6-2 and TRBV6-3, were excluded.

Trimming stripped 6 bases from V and 4 bases from J, with 10 bases between. CDR3 length: 13 amino acids. In germline, CDR1 is MNHEY, CDR2 SMNVEV (reference sequence). About this clone itself: Its antigen is unidentified.

60 Vbeta and 13 Jbeta primers were used in PCR. Clones were sequenced by immunoSEQ multiplex PCR, and TCRdb holds only the in-frame ones, with some missing. The sample has 150,000 to 200,000 clones, around 81% seen once; the top ten hold about 2%. The chain combines TRBV27 with TRBJ2-1; a weak D match, TRBD2 (6 bases). The origin of this receptor is a woman aged 25 to 39 in good health and CMV-seronegative. Material: PBMCs. The CDR3 loop is CASRRGLYNEQFF. The CDR3 bases are TGTGCCAGCAGGAGGGGACTTTACAATGAGCAGTTCTTC.